The entry that follows covers one T cell receptor beta chain sequence. Only CD45RO-negative cells positively selected for CCR7 counted as naive CD8 cells, so terminally differentiated effector memory CD45RA+ cells were excluded. Sequencing was performed with immunoSEQ multiplex PCR; in TCRdb, only in-frame clones are kept and a portion is missing. The table has about 800,000 clones, about 96% seen once. The data were obtained in a study of shared clonotypes between healthy human individuals. CDR1 is MGHRA and CDR2 is YSYEKL in the germline V gene. The CDR3 is made up of 13 amino acids. Trimming removed 4 bases at V and 2 bases at J, with 9 bases between.

The chain carries TRBV4-1 and TRBJ2-7; D remains unclear. This TCR derives from a man younger than 40 in good health. The source material was naive CD8+ T cells sorted from blood. CDR3 protein: CASSLRIAYEQYF. DNA for the CDR3: TGCGCCAGCAGCCTAAGAATCGCCTACGAGCAGTACTTC.